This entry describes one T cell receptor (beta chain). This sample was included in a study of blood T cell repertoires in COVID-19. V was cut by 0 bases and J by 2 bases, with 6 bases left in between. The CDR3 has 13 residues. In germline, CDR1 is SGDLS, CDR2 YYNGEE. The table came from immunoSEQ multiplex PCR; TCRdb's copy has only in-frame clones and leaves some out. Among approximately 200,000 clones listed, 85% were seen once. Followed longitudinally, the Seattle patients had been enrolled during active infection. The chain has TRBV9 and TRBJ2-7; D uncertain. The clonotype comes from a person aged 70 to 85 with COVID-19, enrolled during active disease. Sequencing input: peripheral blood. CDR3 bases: TGTGCCAGCAGCGTAGGAACAGCCTACGAGCAGTACTTC. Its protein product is CASSVGTAYEQYF.